This TCR beta chain was identified in a study of cytomegalovirus exposure and HLA in healthy donors. The donors were healthy bone marrow donors. This clone occurred once. The antigen is not known. The V gene lost 1 base and the J gene lost 8 bases, with 8 bases spanning the gap. The CDR3 contains 13 residues. Germline loops: CDR1 LGHNT, CDR2 FRNRAP. The study's findings and limits: CMV serostatus was the only immune exposure information that was available.

The PCR employed 60 Vbeta primers together with 13 Jbeta primers. Clones were read by immunoSEQ multiplex PCR, and TCRdb kept only the in-frame ones, dropping some. The table lists 150,000 to 200,000 clones, just over 75% of them singletons, with approximately 2.1% in the top ten. This TCR was sampled from a woman aged 25-40 years in good health and CMV-seropositive. The sequencing input was PBMCs. This rearrangement joins TRBV12-5 to TRBJ2-2; no reliable D call. The DNA for the CDR3 is TGTGCTAGTGGTTTGGAGCAGGCGGGGGAGCTGTTTTTT. It is translated as CASGLEQAGELFF.